The T cell receptor beta chain under discussion was sequenced for a study of T-cell reconstitution after alpha-beta-depleted transplantation in children. TCRbeta library preparation incorporated unique molecular identifiers. TCRdb processed the PCR reads anew with MiXCR; each CDR3 protein has one entry. Among about 610,000 distinct CDR3 sequences listed, about 11% were seen once. CDR3 length: 12 residues. The germline V gene has CDR1 KGHDR and CDR2 SFDVKD. Trimming pared 9 bases from V and 5 bases from J, leaving 10 bases between. This clonotype was seen a handful of times. The clonotype comes from a human donor who donated a stem cell graft to a child with acute myeloid leukemia. The chain carries TRBV24-1 and TRBJ2-1; D unclear. Sequenced material: PBMCs from the stem cell graft donor, taken from the stem cell graft. Here the CDR3 reads CATLRYHNEQFF. The CDR3 DNA reads TGTGCCACCCTCAGATATCACAATGAGCAGTTCTTC.